This T cell receptor (beta chain) came from a study of blood T cell repertoires in COVID-19. TCRdb keeps only in-frame clones here, not all; method: immunoSEQ multiplex PCR. The repertoire has about 150,000 clones, around 88% of them found once; the top ten carry about 19%. The CDR3 sequence is 13 residues long. Germline V CDR1 and CDR2: MNHEY, SVGAGI. J was trimmed by 8 bases and V by 7 bases; bases with no gene match: 4. Sequenced input: peripheral blood. The TCR originated in a woman in her 70s who had recovered from COVID-19. This rearrangement joins TRBV6-5 to TRBJ2-1; 11 positions match TRBD2. The CDR3 region is CASTTSGSHEQFF. The CDR3 DNA reads as TGTGCCAGCACCACTAGCGGGAGCCATGAGCAGTTCTTC.